These 5 T cell receptor beta chains came from one sample sequenced in a study of CD8 T cells in Susac syndrome. Random hexamers served to reverse transcribe roughly 0.45 to 1 ug RNA. TCRdb recomputed calls from the immunoSEQ multiplex PCR reads with MiXCR, one row per CDR3 protein. Altogether 210,000 or so distinct CDR3 sequences are present, less than 95% being singletons, with the ten largest covering around 0.15%. The specimen was CD4+ T cells from PBMCs. These receptors all come from a human donor with Susac syndrome.

This clonotype has just one count. The chain carries TRBV2 and TRBJ1-5; 9 bases line up with TRBD1. This CDR3 is 13 amino acids long. The V segment lost 8 bases and the J segment 3 bases; nucleotides outside the gene matches: 2. CDR1 SNHLY and CDR2 FYNNEI come from the germline V gene. CDR3 protein: CASGTGFNQPQHF. The CDR3 region has the DNA TGTGCCAGCGGGACAGGGTTCAATCAGCCCCAGCATTTT.

The CDR3 region is CASSIQIGTSGGTDTQYF. CDR3 bases: TGTGCCAGTAGTATCCAAATAGGGACTAGCGGGGGCACAGATACGCAGTATTTT. The chain joins TRBV19 to TRBJ2-3; 13 bases are shared with TRBD2. The CDR3 totals 18 residues. Trimming took 3 bases from V and 1 from J; bases not matched to a gene: 7. Germline loops: CDR1 LNHDA, CDR2 SQIVND (reference sequence).

This clonotype has more than one count but fewer than ten. The chain has TRBV6-5 and TRBJ1-5, with no clear D. The V end was cut by 6 bases, the J end by 0 bases, with 6 bases between. There are 13 residues in the CDR3. From germline, CDR1 is MNHEY and CDR2 SVGAGI. The CDR3 bases are TGTGCCAGCAGGCCTAATAGCAATCAGCCCCAGCATTTT. Protein product: CASRPNSNQPQHF.

The V call is TRBV12-3 or TRBV12-4, the J call TRBJ1-6; TRBD1 might be the D (6 bases). Trimming removed 5 bases from V and 10 bases from J, with 18 bases in between. CDR3 length equals 15 residues. This CDR3 is CASSPAGRRGSPLHF. The DNA of the CDR3 is TGTGCCAGCAGTCCGGCGGGAAGAAGGGGGTCACCCCTCCACTTT.

This chain joins TRBV30 and TRBJ1-1, with D possibly being TRBD1 (6 bases). This CDR3 is 17 amino acids long. Germline V CDR1 and CDR2: GTSNPN, SVGIG (reference sequence). The V end lost 0 bases, the J end lost 7 bases, and 24 bases lay between the germline ends. The CDR3 DNA reads as TGTGCCTGGAGTGTTACGATGGGGAAGTGGGGAGGGGGTGAAGCTTTCTTT. As protein: CAWSVTMGKWGGGEAFF.